Listed here are 9 T cell receptor beta chains from one sample, sequenced in a study of radiation and T cells in renal cell carcinoma. The data were produced by immunoSEQ multiplex PCR, yet TCRdb's version contains in-frame clones alone and is incomplete. The top ten clones hold approximately 2% of a sample with 100,000 to 150,000 clones, around four fifths of them seen once. Time point of the sample: blood 2 weeks post-SBRT. Stated treatment: 15 Gy SBRT to primary tumor, nephrectomy 4 weeks later. The starting material was blood, obtained from a patient whose treatment included radiotherapy and nephrectomy. All receptors derive from a woman aged 60-75 years with renal cell carcinoma.

V and J are TRBV5-1 and TRBJ2-3; TRBD1 matches 9 bases. This CDR3 contains 15 residues. CDR1 SGHRS and CDR2 YFSETQ come from the germline V gene. V lost 3 bases and J lost 0; bases outside the gene matches: 2. Written as DNA, the CDR3 is TGCGCCAGCAGCTGGGGACAGGGTAGCACAGATACGCAGTATTTT. This gives the protein CASSWGQGSTDTQYF.

V usage is TRBV15 and J usage is TRBJ1-1; D is possibly TRBD1 (6 bases). This CDR3 contains 14 residues. V was cut by 4 bases and J by 1 base, with 10 bases left in between. Germline V gene lookup returns CDR1 LNHNV and CDR2 YYDKDF (reference sequence). The CDR3 reads CATSTGQTNTEAFF. In DNA, the CDR3 is TGTGCCACCAGCACAGGACAGACGAACACTGAAGCTTTCTTT.

This clone was observed a single time. This chain uses TRBV6-6 with TRBJ2-2; TRBD2 matches at 12 bases. This CDR3 comprises 16 residues. With 6 bases clipped from V and 6 bases from J, the junction kept 8 bases outside the gene matches. Germline lookup yields CDR1 MNHNY and CDR2 SVGAGI (reference sequence). CDR3 DNA sequence: TGTGCCAGCAGCGTAAGACTAGCGGGAGTAGCCGGGGAGCTGTTTTTT. Residues: CASSVRLAGVAGELFF.

This chain uses TRBV4-2 with TRBJ2-3; no clear D gene. CDR3 length equals 14 residues. Germline CDR1 LGHNA, CDR2 YNFKEQ. Trimming took off 3 bases at V and 4 bases at J, with 11 bases between the two ends. CDR3 sequence: CASSQPGTADTQYF. The CDR3 DNA follows: TGTGCCAGCAGCCAGCCAGGAACGGCAGATACGCAGTATTTT.

This chain connects TRBV6-1 to TRBJ1-5; no firm D call. The CDR3 covers 13 residues. V was cut by 0 bases and J by 4 bases, with 4 bases left in between. In germline, CDR1 is MNHNS, CDR2 SASEGT. DNA of the CDR3: TGTGCCAGCAGTGAAGCGGGGAATCAGCCCCAGCATTTT. This gives the protein CASSEAGNQPQHF.

This chain links TRBV10-3 with TRBJ1-5; 7 bases line up with TRBD1. Unmatched junction bases numbered 10, after V lost 0 bases and J lost 5 bases. The germline CDR1 and CDR2 sequences are ENHRY and SYGVKD. The CDR3 consists of 17 residues. Here the CDR3 DNA reads TGTGCCATCAGTGAGTCAGGGGCACAGGGGAGTGATCAGCCCCAGCATTTT. This gives the protein CAISESGAQGSDQPQHF.

J is TRBJ1-6 and V is TRBV7-2, with D maybe TRBD1 (6 bases). Trimming shortened V by 3 bases and J by 10 bases, and 10 bases separated the two germline ends. The germline V gene has CDR1 SGHTA and CDR2 FQGNSA. CDR3 length equals 13 residues. The CDR3 DNA reads TGTGCCAGCAGCTTCCAGGGGAGGTCACCCCTCCACTTT. Its protein is CASSFQGRSPLHF. Based on the CDR3 plus reference TRBV7-2 and TRBJ1-6, the full variable domain is GAGVSQSPSNKVTEKGKDVELRCDPISGHTALYWYRQSLGQGLEFLIYFQGNSAPDKSGLPSDRFSAERTGGSVSTLTIQRTQQEDSAVYLCASSFQGRSPLHFGNGTRLTVT.

The chain is built from TRBV5-1 and TRBJ2-3; TRBD1 agrees at 9 bases. Trimming removed 0 bases from V and 2 bases from J; junction bases left unmatched: 10. The CDR3 extends over 18 amino acids. Germline CDR1 is SGHRS and CDR2 is YFSETQ. CDR3 DNA sequence: TGCGCCAGCAGCTTGGGGGGGACAGGGCCTTTTTACACAGATACGCAGTATTTT. Encoded protein: CASSLGGTGPFYTDTQYF.

This clone was counted only a few times. The rearrangement uses TRBV5-1 and TRBJ1-1; maybe TRBD1 (6 bases). Germline V gene sequence: CDR1 SGHRS, CDR2 YFSETQ. Trimming stripped 4 bases from V and 3 bases from J, with 16 bases between. The CDR3 consists of 15 residues. In nucleotides, the CDR3 is TGCGCCAGCAGCCTGAACACAGGGACGGACACTGAAGCTTTCTTT. Its translation is CASSLNTGTDTEAFF.